The rows below give T cell receptor beta chains drawn from one sample of a study of Graves' ophthalmopathy and Graves' hyperthyroidism. Each CDR3 protein is one row after TCRdb ran MiXCR on the multiplex PCR reads. The sample records hundreds of thousands of distinct CDR3 sequences, more than 40% being singletons. Sequences were obtained from peripheral blood. Receptor source: an adult man with Graves' ophthalmopathy. Both conserved end residues are trimmed from each CDR3. The order of the fields is J gene, V gene, CDR3 protein.

TRBJ2-3,TRBV9,ASSVAGSLDTQY
TRBJ2-6,TRBV10-3,AISPGQGAHGANVLT
TRBJ1-5,TRBV6-4,ASSTQRTDGNQPQH
TRBJ2-1,TRBV2,ARTEEPGAIPYNEQF
TRBJ2-5,TRBV25-1,ASSASDEEETQY
TRBJ2-7,TRBV7-6,ASSSLPGLAGREQY
TRBJ1-1,TRBV2,ASSAILQVTEAF
TRBJ1-2,TRBV10-2,ASRKRKEDGYT
TRBJ1-2,TRBV20-1,SARAPDYGYT
TRBJ2-7,TRBV6-6,ASRAGQVSDEQY
TRBJ1-6,TRBV10-3,AISWTRGSPLH
TRBJ2-5,TRBV4-2,ASRHSGGETQY
TRBJ1-1,TRBV29-1,SVVSWRNTEAF
TRBJ1-4,TRBV25-1,ASSPGQINEKLF
TRBJ2-5,TRBV29-1,SDGGTLRAETQY
TRBJ2-3,TRBV20-1,SATLAGGPDTQY
TRBJ1-5,TRBV2,ASRRVAYSNQPQH
TRBJ1-5,TRBV7-8,ASSSRDRVQGLNQPQH
TRBJ1-1,TRBV7-9,ASSLAPPGTEAF
TRBJ1-2,TRBV7-2,ASSSAGYGHT
TRBJ2-5,TRBV12-3/TRBV12-4,ASSSRGPHSETQY
TRBJ1-2,TRBV7-2,ASSSYQTGGGYT
TRBJ2-2,TRBV5-5,ASSQAPTSFTGELF
TRBJ1-1,TRBV5-1,ASSLGGGNPEAF
TRBJ1-4,TRBV7-2,ASSSTSNEKLF
TRBJ2-5,TRBV20-1,SARREGQGWETQY
TRBJ1-2,TRBV5-1,ASFRDSDGYT
TRBJ1-3,TRBV4-1,ASSQSTAGNTIY
TRBJ1-4,TRBV20-1,SARVGGNEKLF
TRBJ2-5,TRBV7-2,ASSVRQGNQETQY
TRBJ2-7,TRBV12-3/TRBV12-4,ASSPSGGAYHEQY
TRBJ1-4,TRBV2,ASGYVRGLIGEKLF
TRBJ2-7,TRBV20-1,SAPGLAGDYEQY